The T cell receptor beta chain described here comes from a study of early T cells in non-severe SARS-CoV-2 infection. This clonotype was counted ten times or more. Individual cDNA molecules received unique molecular identifiers. TCRdb re-called the 5' RACE reads through MiXCR, storing one row per CDR3 protein. The data show 55,000 to 70,000 distinct CDR3 sequences, with about 4.9% seen just once and 4.9% held by the top ten. The length of the CDR3 is 16 residues. Trimming took off 0 bases at V and 6 bases at J, with 15 bases between the two ends. Germline V gene data show CDR1 as SGHDT and CDR2 as YYEEEE.

The TCR was taken from an adult who was a healthcare worker with PCR-confirmed SARS-CoV-2 infection or an uninfected control (not recorded which). The sample was whole blood. The rearrangement uses TRBV5-6 and TRBJ2-2; maybe TRBD2 (7 bases). The CDR3 DNA sequence: TGTGCCAGCAGCTTGGTGCGGGGGCCCCTCCCCGGGGAGCTGTTTTTT. This gives the protein CASSLVRGPLPGELFF.